This T cell receptor (beta chain) stems from a study of blood T cell repertoires in COVID-19. As for the study in general: Researchers got acute and convalescent COVID-19 samples from the United States, Italy and Spain. The cDNA or gDNA used as material had been derived from T cells, B-cell-depleted T cells, or PBMCs.

Participant-reported clinical history was the basis for cohort assignment. Among Cohort 3 donors, those recovered had two negative PCRs, clearance, or symptom resolution. Method: immunoSEQ multiplex PCR; TCRdb's copy keeps in-frame clones and lacks some. The sample has around 300,000 clones, more than 80% seen once. This CDR3 contains 18 residues. V gave up 7 bases and J gave up 1 base; unmatched junction bases: 13. The germline V gene has CDR1 LNHDA and CDR2 SQIVND (reference sequence). This receptor was taken from a woman younger than 30 who had recovered from COVID-19. The chain links TRBV19 to TRBJ2-6; 7 bases fit TRBD1. The sequenced material came from PBMCs or T cells enriched from blood (not recorded which). CDR3 residues: CASTDHRGPGSGANVLTF. CDR3 DNA sequence: TGTGCCAGTACGGATCACAGGGGACCAGGATCTGGGGCCAACGTCCTGACTTTC.